Each of the 21 T cell receptor beta chains below was sequenced from the same sample in a study of cytomegalovirus exposure and HLA in healthy donors. Produced via immunoSEQ multiplex PCR; TCRdb's table is partial and in-frame only. The repertoire consists of around 190,000 clones, with about 81% occurring once and the leading ten covering 0.95% to 1.5%. The sequenced sample consisted of PBMCs. Receptors originate from a woman in her 30s in good health and CMV-seronegative.

This chain connects TRBV18 to TRBJ2-2, with D maybe TRBD2 (6 bases). Trimming took off 6 bases at V and 5 bases at J, with 16 bases between the two ends. Germline V lookup: CDR1 KGHSH, CDR2 LQKENI. The CDR3 has 15 amino acids. In DNA, the CDR3 is TGTGCCAGCTCGCCTAGCGAACCCCCTACCGGGGAGCTGTTTTTT. This codes for CASSPSEPPTGELFF.

The V gene is TRBV2, the J gene TRBJ1-2, with a weak D call TRBD1 (5 bases). Trimming removed 6 bases from V and 1 base from J, with 15 bases in between. Germline V gene lookup returns CDR1 SNHLY and CDR2 FYNNEI. This CDR3 has 15 amino acids. In DNA, the CDR3 is TGTGCCAGCAGCTCCACCTTGACAGTTAACTATGGCTACACCTTC. Encoded protein: CASSSTLTVNYGYTF.

J is TRBJ2-1 and V is TRBV7-9, with 11 bases matching TRBD2. The CDR3 is 17 residues long. Germline loops: CDR1 SEHNR, CDR2 FQNEAQ (reference sequence). Unmatched junction bases numbered 13, after V lost 5 bases and J lost 7 bases. The CDR3: CASSPKPWLAGGNEQFF. Written as DNA, the CDR3 is TGTGCCAGCAGCCCGAAGCCGTGGCTAGCGGGGGGAAATGAGCAGTTCTTC.

This clone has only one observation. V gene TRBV10-1 combines with J gene TRBJ2-1, with 7 bases lining up with TRBD1. The CDR3 covers 15 residues. CDR1 is WNHNN, CDR2 SYGVQD, per germline (reference sequence). J was trimmed by 4 bases and V by 3 bases; bases with no gene match: 6. Here the CDR3 reads CASSERGQPYNEQFF. The CDR3 coding sequence is TGCGCCAGCAGTGAAAGGGGACAGCCGTACAATGAGCAGTTCTTC.

J is TRBJ1-1 and V is TRBV30; D perhaps matches TRBD1 (6 bases). Germline values: CDR1 GTSNPN, CDR2 SVGIG (reference sequence). This CDR3 is built from 13 residues. V was clipped by 2 bases and J by 7 bases, with 14 bases between them. The CDR3 DNA follows: TGTGCCTGGAGTTTAGGGGGGGGAGGTGAAGCTTTCTTT. As protein: CAWSLGGGGEAFF.

The chain combines TRBV5-1 with TRBJ2-7; 7 bases map to TRBD1. Germline CDR1 is SGHRS and CDR2 is YFSETQ. With 0 bases clipped from V and 4 bases from J, the junction kept 13 bases outside the gene matches. The CDR3 consists of 17 residues. The CDR3 region is CASSLAFSRTGGYEQYF. In nucleotides, the CDR3 is TGCGCCAGCAGCTTGGCCTTTTCTAGGACAGGTGGATACGAGCAGTACTTC.

V is TRBV16 and J is TRBJ1-1, with TRBD1 as a possible D gene (6 bases). From germline, CDR1 is KGHSY and CDR2 FQNENV. This CDR3 is 16 amino acids long. The V end was cut by 4 bases, the J end by 0 bases, with 15 bases between. The CDR3 nucleotides read TGTGCCAGCAGCCCCGGGACACTCAATATGAACACTGAAGCTTTCTTT. Residues: CASSPGTLNMNTEAFF.

The chain links TRBV11-2 to TRBJ2-3; possible D gene TRBD2, 5 bases. Germline values: CDR1 SGHAT, CDR2 FQNNGV. V was pared by 5 bases and J by 10 bases, with 19 bases between. CDR3 length equals 14 residues. CDR3 in amino acids: CASSVVSAGVAQYF. In DNA form, the CDR3 reads TGTGCCAGCAGCGTAGTCTCCGCCGGGGTGGCGCAGTATTTT.

The J gene is TRBJ2-7, the V gene TRBV7-2; D might be TRBD1 (5 bases). Per germline, CDR1 SGHTA and CDR2 FQGNSA. Trimming pared 6 bases from V and 4 bases from J, leaving 16 bases between. The CDR3 has 14 amino acids. CDR3 region: CASRRGGVGYEQYF. CDR3 sequence (DNA): TGTGCCAGCAGAAGGGGCGGAGTTGGGTACGAGCAGTACTTC.

The gene calls are TRBV6-5 and TRBJ2-1; maybe TRBD1 (5 bases). The V gene's germline CDR1 is MNHEY and CDR2 SVGAGI. V lost 0 bases and J 4 bases, leaving 7 bases between the germline ends. The CDR3 runs to 14 residues. CDR3: CASSYSRQYNEQFF. The DNA of the CDR3 is TGTGCCAGCAGTTACTCCCGACAGTACAATGAGCAGTTCTTC.

The gene calls are TRBV5-1 and TRBJ2-1; a weak D match, TRBD2 (6 bases). V was pared by 1 base and J by 6 bases, with 8 bases between. Germline V CDR1 and CDR2: SGHRS, YFSETQ. This CDR3 has 13 residues. The CDR3 region is CASSLLGGNEQFF. CDR3 sequence (DNA): TGCGCCAGCAGCTTGTTGGGGGGCAATGAGCAGTTCTTC.

V and J are TRBV11-3 and TRBJ2-7; 14 bases line up with TRBD2. Germline CDR1 is SGHNT and CDR2 is YENEEA. The CDR3 consists of 15 residues. V was clipped by 4 bases and J by 5 bases; unmatched bases: 4. For the CDR3, the DNA is TGTGCCAGCAGCTCCCCGGGACTAGCGGGAGACGAGCAGTACTTC. It yields the protein CASSSPGLAGDEQYF.

This sequence joins TRBV30 and TRBJ2-7; a weak D match, TRBD1 (6 bases). The CDR3 has 14 residues. Trimming left V 2 bases short and J 2 bases short, with 13 bases between. Per germline, CDR1 GTSNPN and CDR2 SVGIG (reference sequence). Here the CDR3 DNA reads TGTGCCTGGAGTCAAACAGGGCCCCCCTACGAGCAGTACTTC. This encodes CAWSQTGPPYEQYF.

V and J are TRBV7-9 and TRBJ1-6; TRBD1 matches 7 bases. This CDR3 region has 14 residues. V lost 3 bases and J lost 10; bases outside the gene matches: 6. Germline V gene sequence: CDR1 SEHNR, CDR2 FQNEAQ (reference sequence). CDR3 amino acids: CASSLGQGGSPLHF. Written as DNA, the CDR3 is TGTGCCAGCAGCTTGGGGCAGGGGGGCTCACCCCTCCACTTT.

This clone was detected only a few times. The chain couples TRBV2 to TRBJ1-5, with 8 nucleotides matching TRBD1. The length of the CDR3 is 13 residues. Germline CDR1 reads SNHLY; CDR2 reads FYNNEI. V was clipped by 6 bases and J by 7 bases; unmatched bases: 5. The CDR3 loop is CASSVGQGQPQHF. The CDR3 bases are TGTGCCAGCAGCGTAGGACAGGGACAGCCCCAGCATTTT.

V usage is TRBV30 and J usage is TRBJ2-7; D might be TRBD2 (5 bases). Germline V gives CDR1 GTSNPN, CDR2 SVGIG (reference sequence). The CDR3 contains 16 residues. V shed 1 base and J shed 3 bases, with 19 bases lying between them. CDR3 bases: TGTGCCTGGAGTGGGCTACTAGGTCCCCAAGGCTACGAGCAGTACTTC. The encoded protein is CAWSGLLGPQGYEQYF. Full variable domain (outside the CDR3, taken from reference TRBV30 and TRBJ2-7): SQTIHQWPATLVQPVGSPLSLECTVEGTSNPNLYWYRQAAGRGLQLLFYSVGIGQISSEVPQNLSASRPQDRQFILSSKKLLLSDSGFYLCAWSGLLGPQGYEQYFGPGTRLTVT.

The chain couples TRBV27 to TRBJ1-3; D gene uncertain. Germline V gene lookup returns CDR1 MNHEY and CDR2 SMNVEV (reference sequence). The V gene lost 5 bases and the J gene lost 3 bases, with 11 bases spanning the gap. The CDR3 is 14 amino acids. The CDR3 protein is CASSLTAHGNTIYF. CDR3 sequence (DNA): TGTGCCAGCAGTCTAACCGCTCATGGAAACACCATATATTTT.

This sequence joins TRBV11-2 and TRBJ2-1; D unresolved. Germline assignment: CDR1 SGHAT and CDR2 FQNNGV. CDR3 length: 12 amino acids. V was clipped by 5 bases and J by 5 bases, with 7 bases between them. CDR3 nucleotides: TGTGCCAGCAGCATCCTAGACAATGAGCAGTTCTTC. It specifies CASSILDNEQFF.

This clone was observed once. The chain combines TRBV2 with TRBJ1-2; 11 bases map to TRBD1. The J segment lost 1 base and the V segment lost 5 bases, leaving 6 bases of the junction unmatched. The CDR3 runs 16 residues. Germline V gene lookup returns CDR1 SNHLY and CDR2 FYNNEI. The chain's CDR3 is CASSPGQGVINYGYTF. The CDR3 DNA reads TGTGCCAGCAGTCCGGGACAGGGGGTTATTAACTATGGCTACACCTTC.

The chain is built from TRBV25-1 and TRBJ2-4, with D possibly matching TRBD1 (6 bases). Trimming removed 7 bases from V and 16 bases from J, with 20 bases in between. Per the germline V gene, CDR1 is MGHDK and CDR2 is SYGVNS. The CDR3 has 12 amino acids. CDR3 loop: CASTAGAGVTYF. CDR3 nucleotides: TGTGCCAGCACCGCCGGGGCAGGGGTCACTTACTTC.

The V gene is TRBV30, the J gene TRBJ1-1; D may be TRBD1 (6 bases). CDR1 and CDR2 from the germline V gene are GTSNPN and SVGIG (reference sequence). CDR3 length: 15 amino acids. The V end lost 0 bases, the J end lost 4 bases, and 15 bases lay between the germline ends. CDR3 amino acids: CAWSVSGQYSTEAFF. The CDR3 region has the DNA TGTGCCTGGAGTGTATCGGGACAATACAGCACTGAAGCTTTCTTT.